This TCR beta chain was retrieved from a study of blood T cell repertoires in COVID-19. As for the study in general: Sites in the United States, Italy and Spain provided acute and convalescent COVID-19 samples. The analysed material was cDNA or gDNA that came from T cells, B-cell-depleted T cells, or PBMCs.

Methods used by the authors: Reference gene primers were amplified, and this amplification served to estimate nucleated cell counts. The method was immunoSEQ multiplex PCR; TCRdb's version includes in-frame clones alone and lacks a portion of them. The V and J calls and the clone size are those of that table, but D and trimming were determined from the DNA. The profile covers about 40,000 clones, with about 85% appearing a single time and approximately 8.9% taken by the ten largest. The CDR3 has 17 residues. Losses at the gene ends were 4 bases for V and 2 bases for J; bases not matched to a gene: 9. Germline loops: CDR1 KGHSH, CDR2 LQKENI.

Source material: peripheral blood. The chain links TRBV18 to TRBJ1-5, with 9 bases lining up with TRBD1. The TCR was taken from a woman of 80 years or more with active COVID-19. CDR3 region: CASSQTGGVGGNQPQHF. In DNA form, the CDR3 reads TGTGCCAGCTCACAAACAGGGGGCGTGGGGGGCAATCAGCCCCAGCATTTT.